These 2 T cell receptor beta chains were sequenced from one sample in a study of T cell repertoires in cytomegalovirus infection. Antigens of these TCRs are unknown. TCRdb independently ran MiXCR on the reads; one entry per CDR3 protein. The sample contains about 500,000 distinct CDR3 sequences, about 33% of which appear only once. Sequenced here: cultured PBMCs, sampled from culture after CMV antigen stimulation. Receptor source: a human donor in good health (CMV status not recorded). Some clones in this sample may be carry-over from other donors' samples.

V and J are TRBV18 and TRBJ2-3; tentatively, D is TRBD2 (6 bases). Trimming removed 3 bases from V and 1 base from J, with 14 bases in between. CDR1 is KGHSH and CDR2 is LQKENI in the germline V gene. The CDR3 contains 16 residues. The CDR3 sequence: CASSPLARSGTDTQYF. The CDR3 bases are TGTGCCAGCTCACCTCTAGCGCGGTCGGGCACAGATACGCAGTATTTT.

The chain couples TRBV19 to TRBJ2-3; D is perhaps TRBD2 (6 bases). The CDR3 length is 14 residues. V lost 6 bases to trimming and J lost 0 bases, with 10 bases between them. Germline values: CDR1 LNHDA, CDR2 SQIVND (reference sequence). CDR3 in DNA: TGTGCCAGTAGCGGACTAATCAGCACAGATACGCAGTATTTT. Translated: CASSGLISTDTQYF.